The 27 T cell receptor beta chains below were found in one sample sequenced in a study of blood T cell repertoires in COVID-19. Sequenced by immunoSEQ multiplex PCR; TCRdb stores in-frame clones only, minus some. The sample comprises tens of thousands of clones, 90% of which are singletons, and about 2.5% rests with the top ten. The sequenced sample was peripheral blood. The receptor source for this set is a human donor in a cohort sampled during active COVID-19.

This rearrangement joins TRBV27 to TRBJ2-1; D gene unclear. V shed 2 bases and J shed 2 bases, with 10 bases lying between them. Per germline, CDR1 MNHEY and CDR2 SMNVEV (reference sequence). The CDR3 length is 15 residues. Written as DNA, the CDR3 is TGTGCCAGCAGTTTAGGAGAGGCCCCCTACAATGAGCAGTTCTTC. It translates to CASSLGEAPYNEQFF.

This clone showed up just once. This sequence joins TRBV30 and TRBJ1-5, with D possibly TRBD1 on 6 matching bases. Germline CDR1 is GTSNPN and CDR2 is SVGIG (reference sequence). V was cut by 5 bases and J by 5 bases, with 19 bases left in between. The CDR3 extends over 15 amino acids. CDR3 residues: CAWSRRGLIDQPQHF. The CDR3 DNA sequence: TGTGCCTGGTCCCGGCGGGGGCTAATAGATCAGCCCCAGCATTTT.

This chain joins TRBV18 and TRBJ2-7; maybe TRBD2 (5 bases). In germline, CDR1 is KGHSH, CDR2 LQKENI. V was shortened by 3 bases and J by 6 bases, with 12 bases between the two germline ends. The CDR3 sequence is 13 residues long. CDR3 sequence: CASSPGEAREQYF. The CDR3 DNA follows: TGTGCCAGCTCACCGGGAGAGGCGCGCGAGCAGTACTTC.

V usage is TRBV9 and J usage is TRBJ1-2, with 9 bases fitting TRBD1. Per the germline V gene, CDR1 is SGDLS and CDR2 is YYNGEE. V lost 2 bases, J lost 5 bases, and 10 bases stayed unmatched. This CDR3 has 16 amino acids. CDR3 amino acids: CASSVDRTGEGYGYTF. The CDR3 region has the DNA TGTGCCAGCAGCGTGGACAGGACAGGGGAAGGTTATGGCTACACCTTC.

The CDR3 DNA follows: TGTGCCACCGGGCAGGGATTACGGGAGCTGTTTTTT. Amino acids: CATGQGLRELFF. V and J are TRBV12-3 or TRBV12-4 and TRBJ2-2; D perhaps matches TRBD1 (5 bases). This CDR3 spans 12 amino acids. Trimming shortened V by 10 bases and J by 9 bases, and 15 bases separated the two germline ends.

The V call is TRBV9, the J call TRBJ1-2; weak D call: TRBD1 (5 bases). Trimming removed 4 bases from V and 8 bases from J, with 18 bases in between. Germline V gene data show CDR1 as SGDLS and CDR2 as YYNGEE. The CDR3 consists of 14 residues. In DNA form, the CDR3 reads TGTGCCAGCAGCCCCCTCCGGGGGGGGTACGGCTACACCTTC. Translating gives CASSPLRGGYGYTF.

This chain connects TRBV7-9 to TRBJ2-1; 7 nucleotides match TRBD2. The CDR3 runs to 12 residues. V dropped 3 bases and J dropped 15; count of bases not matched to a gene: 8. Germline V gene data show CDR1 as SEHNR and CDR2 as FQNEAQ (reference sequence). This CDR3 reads CASSFGLEDRFF. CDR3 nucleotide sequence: TGTGCCAGCAGCTTCGGACTAGAAGATAGGTTCTTC.

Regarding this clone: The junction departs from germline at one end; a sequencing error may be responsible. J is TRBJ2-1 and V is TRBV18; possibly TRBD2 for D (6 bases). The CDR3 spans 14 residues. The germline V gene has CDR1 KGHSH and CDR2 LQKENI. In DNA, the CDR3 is TGTGCCAGCTCACGATGGGACTCCTCCAATGAGCAGTTCTTC. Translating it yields CASSRWDSSNEQFF. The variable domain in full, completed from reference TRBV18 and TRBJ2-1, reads NAGVMQNPRHLVRRRGQEARLRCSPMKGHSHVYWYRQLPEEGLKFMVYLQKENIIDESGMPKERFSAEFPKEGPSILRIQQVVRGDSAAYFCASSRWDSSNEQFFGPGTRLTVL.

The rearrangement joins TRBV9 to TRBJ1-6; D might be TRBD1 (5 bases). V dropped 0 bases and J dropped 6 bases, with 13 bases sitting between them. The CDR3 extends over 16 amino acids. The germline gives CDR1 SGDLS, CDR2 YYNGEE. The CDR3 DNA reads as TGTGCCAGCAGCGTAGCCCCAGGGTTGGCTAATTCACCCCTCCACTTT. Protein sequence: CASSVAPGLANSPLHF.

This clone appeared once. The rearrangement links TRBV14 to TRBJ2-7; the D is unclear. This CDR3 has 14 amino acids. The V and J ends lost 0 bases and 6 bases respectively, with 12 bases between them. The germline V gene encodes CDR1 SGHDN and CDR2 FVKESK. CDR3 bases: TGTGCCAGCAGCCAAGATCGAGCCCGCCGCGAGCAGTACTTC. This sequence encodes CASSQDRARREQYF.

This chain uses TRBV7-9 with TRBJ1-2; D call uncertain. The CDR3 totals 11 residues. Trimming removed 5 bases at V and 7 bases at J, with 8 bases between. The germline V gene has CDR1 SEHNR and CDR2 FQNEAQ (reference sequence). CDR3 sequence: CASSLDLGYTF. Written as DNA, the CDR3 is TGTGCCAGCAGCCTAGATCTTGGCTACACCTTC.

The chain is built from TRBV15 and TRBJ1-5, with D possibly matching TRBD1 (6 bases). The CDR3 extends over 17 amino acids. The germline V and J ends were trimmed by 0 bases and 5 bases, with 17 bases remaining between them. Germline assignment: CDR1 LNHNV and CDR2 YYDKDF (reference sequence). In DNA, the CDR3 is TGTGCCACCAGCAGAGATCGCGGGGGCGCAAACGATCAGCCCCAGCATTTT. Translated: CATSRDRGGANDQPQHF.

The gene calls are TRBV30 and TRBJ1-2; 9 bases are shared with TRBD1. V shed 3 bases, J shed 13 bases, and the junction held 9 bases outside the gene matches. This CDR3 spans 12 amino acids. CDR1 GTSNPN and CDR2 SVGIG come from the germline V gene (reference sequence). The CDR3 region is CAWSLTGTGSTF. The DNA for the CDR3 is TGTGCCTGGAGCCTAACCGGGACAGGGAGCACCTTC. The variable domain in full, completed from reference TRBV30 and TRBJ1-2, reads SQTIHQWPATLVQPVGSPLSLECTVEGTSNPNLYWYRQAAGRGLQLLFYSVGIGQISSEVPQNLSASRPQDRQFILSSKKLLLSDSGFYLCAWSLTGTGSTFGSGTRLTVV.

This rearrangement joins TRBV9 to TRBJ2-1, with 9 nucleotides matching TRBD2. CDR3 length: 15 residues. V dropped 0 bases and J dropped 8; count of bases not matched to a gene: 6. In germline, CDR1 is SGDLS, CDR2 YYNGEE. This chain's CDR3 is CASSVGAGGPDEQFF. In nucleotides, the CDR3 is TGTGCCAGCAGCGTAGGCGCGGGGGGGCCCGATGAGCAGTTCTTC.

CDR3 sequence reads: CASSQESGSYGYTF. CDR3 DNA: TGTGCCAGCAGCCAAGAGTCAGGGTCTTATGGCTACACCTTC. The chain couples TRBV4-2 to TRBJ1-2; perhaps TRBD1 as D (5 bases). Per germline, CDR1 LGHNA and CDR2 YNFKEQ. Trimming took off 0 bases at V and 5 bases at J, with 10 bases between the two ends. This CDR3 region has 14 residues.

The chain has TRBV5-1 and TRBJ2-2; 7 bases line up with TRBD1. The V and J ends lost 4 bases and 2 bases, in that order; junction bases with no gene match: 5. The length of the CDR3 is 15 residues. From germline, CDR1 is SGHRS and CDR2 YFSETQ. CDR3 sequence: CASSQGTANTGELFF. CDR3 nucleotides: TGCGCCAGCAGCCAAGGGACAGCTAACACCGGGGAGCTGTTTTTT.

The CDR3 protein is CASSVGTSYNEQFF. DNA for the CDR3: TGTGCCAGTAGTGTCGGGACATCCTACAATGAGCAGTTCTTC. The V gene is TRBV19, the J gene TRBJ2-1; TRBD1 is a possible D gene (6 bases). The CDR3 contains 14 residues. Germline loops: CDR1 LNHDA, CDR2 SQIVND (reference sequence). Trimming removed 5 bases at V and 1 base at J, with 9 bases between.

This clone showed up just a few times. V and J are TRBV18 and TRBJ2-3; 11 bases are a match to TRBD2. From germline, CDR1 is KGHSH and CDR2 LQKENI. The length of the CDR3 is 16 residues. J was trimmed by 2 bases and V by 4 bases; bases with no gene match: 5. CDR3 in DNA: TGTGCCAGCTCACAACTAGCGGGAGCCGTCACAGATACGCAGTATTTT. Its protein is CASSQLAGAVTDTQYF.

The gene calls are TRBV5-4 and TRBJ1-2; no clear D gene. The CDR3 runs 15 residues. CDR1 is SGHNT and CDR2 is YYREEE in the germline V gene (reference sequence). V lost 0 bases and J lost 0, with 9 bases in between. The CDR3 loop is CASSLGLPANYGYTF. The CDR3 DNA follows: TGTGCCAGCAGCTTGGGACTCCCGGCTAACTATGGCTACACCTTC.

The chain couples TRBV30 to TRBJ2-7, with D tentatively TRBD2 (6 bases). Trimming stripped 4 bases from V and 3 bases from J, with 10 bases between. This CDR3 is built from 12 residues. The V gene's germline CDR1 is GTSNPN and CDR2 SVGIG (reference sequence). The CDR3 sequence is CAWKPGGYEQYF. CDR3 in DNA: TGTGCCTGGAAGCCCGGGGGCTACGAGCAGTACTTC. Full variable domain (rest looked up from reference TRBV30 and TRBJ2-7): SQTIHQWPATLVQPVGSPLSLECTVEGTSNPNLYWYRQAAGRGLQLLFYSVGIGQISSEVPQNLSASRPQDRQFILSSKKLLLSDSGFYLCAWKPGGYEQYFGPGTRLTVT.

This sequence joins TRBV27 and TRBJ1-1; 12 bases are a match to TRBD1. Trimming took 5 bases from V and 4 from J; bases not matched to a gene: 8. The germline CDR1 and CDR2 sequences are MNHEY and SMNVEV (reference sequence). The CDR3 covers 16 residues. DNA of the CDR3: TGTGCCAGCAGTCTCGGGACAGGGGGCAAGATCACTGAAGCTTTCTTT. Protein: CASSLGTGGKITEAFF.

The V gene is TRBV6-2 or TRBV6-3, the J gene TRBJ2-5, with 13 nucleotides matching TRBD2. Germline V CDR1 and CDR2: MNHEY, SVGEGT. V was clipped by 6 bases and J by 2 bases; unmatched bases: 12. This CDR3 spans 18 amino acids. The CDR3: CASSPGTSGAYLQETQYF. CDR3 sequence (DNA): TGTGCCAGCAGCCCTGGGACTAGCGGGGCATATCTTCAAGAGACCCAGTACTTC.

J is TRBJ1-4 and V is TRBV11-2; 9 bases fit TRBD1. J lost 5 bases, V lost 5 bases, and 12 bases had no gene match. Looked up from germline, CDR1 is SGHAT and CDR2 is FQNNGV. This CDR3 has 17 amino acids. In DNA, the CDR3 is TGTGCCAGCAGCCCGGGACAGGGCAGTTTCGCAAATGAAAAACTGTTTTTT. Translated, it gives CASSPGQGSFANEKLFF.

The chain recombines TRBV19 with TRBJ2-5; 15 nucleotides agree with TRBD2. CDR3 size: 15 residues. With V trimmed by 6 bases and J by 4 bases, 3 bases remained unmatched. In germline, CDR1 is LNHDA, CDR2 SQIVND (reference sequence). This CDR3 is CASSMGLAGGETQYF. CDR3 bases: TGTGCCAGTAGCATGGGACTAGCGGGAGGAGAGACCCAGTACTTC.

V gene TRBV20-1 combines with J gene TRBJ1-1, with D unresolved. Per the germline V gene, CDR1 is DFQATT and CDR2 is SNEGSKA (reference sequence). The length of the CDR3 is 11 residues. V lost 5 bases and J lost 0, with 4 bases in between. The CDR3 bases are TGCAGTGCTGTAATGAACACTGAAGCTTTCTTT. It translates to CSAVMNTEAFF.

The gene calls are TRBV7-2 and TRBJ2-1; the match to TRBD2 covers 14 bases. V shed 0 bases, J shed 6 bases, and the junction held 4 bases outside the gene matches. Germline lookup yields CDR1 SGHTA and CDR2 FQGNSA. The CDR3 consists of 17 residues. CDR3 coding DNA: TGTGCCAGCAGCTTAGCGACTAGCGGGGGGGTAGGCAATGAGCAGTTCTTC. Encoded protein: CASSLATSGGVGNEQFF.

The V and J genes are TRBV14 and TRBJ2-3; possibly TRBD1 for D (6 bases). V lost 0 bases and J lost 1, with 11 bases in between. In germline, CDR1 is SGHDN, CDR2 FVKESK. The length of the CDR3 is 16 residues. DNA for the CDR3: TGTGCCAGCAGCCAAGAGGGGGCCTGGGGCACAGATACGCAGTATTTT. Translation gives CASSQEGAWGTDTQYF.